The clone carrying this T cell receptor (beta chain) has a single count. Its antigen is not known. These data belong to a study of identical twins. Whole-study findings and limits: Possibly, invariant MAIT and iNKT cells partly confounded zero-insertion analyses.

In TCRdb, the 5' RACE reads were re-called with MiXCR into one record per CDR3 protein. The table has 600,000 to 700,000 distinct CDR3 sequences, 21% seen once; the top ten hold over 4%. CDR3 size: 12 residues. The germline V gene encodes CDR1 MNHEY and CDR2 SVGAGI. Deletions cut 6 bases from V and 4 bases from J, with 9 bases between. This sample also belongs to another study, concerning T cells expressing NK-cell markers. That work contributes: In sorted CD3+CD56+NKG2C+, CD3+CD56+NKG2C- and CD3+CD56-NKG2C+ T cells, TCR beta repertoires were obtained.

The origin of this receptor is a woman aged 18-30 years in good health. Specimen: PBMCs. The V gene is TRBV6-5, the J gene TRBJ1-2; TRBD1 might be the D (6 bases). CDR3 residues: CASREGGYGYTF. In DNA, the CDR3 is TGTGCCAGCAGGGAGGGGGGCTATGGCTACACCTTC.